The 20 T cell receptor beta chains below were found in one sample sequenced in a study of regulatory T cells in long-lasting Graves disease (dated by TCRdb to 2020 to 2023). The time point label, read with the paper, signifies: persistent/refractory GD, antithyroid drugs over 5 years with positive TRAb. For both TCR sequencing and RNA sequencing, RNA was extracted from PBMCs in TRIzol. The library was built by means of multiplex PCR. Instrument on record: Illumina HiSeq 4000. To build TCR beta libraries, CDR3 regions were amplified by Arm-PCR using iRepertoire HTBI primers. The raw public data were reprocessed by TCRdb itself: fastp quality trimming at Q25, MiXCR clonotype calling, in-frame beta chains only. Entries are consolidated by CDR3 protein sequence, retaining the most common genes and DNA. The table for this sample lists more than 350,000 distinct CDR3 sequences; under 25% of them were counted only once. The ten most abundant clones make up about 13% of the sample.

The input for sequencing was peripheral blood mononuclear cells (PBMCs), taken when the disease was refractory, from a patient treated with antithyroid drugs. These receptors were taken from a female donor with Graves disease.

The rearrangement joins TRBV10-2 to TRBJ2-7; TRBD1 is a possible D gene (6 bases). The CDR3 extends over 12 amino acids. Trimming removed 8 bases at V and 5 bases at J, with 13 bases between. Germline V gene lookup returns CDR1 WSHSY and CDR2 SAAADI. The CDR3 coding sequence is TGCGCCAGCGGGACACTGGCGAACGAGCAGTACTTC. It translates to CASGTLANEQYF.

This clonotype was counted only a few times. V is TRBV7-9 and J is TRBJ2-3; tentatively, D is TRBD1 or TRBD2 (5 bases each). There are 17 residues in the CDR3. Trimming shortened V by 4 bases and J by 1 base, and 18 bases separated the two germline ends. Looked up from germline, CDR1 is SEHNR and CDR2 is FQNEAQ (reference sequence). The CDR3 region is CASSSVSRGRRTDTQYF. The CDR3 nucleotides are TGTGCCAGCAGCTCGGTTTCGAGGGGACGGCGCACAGATACGCAGTATTTT.

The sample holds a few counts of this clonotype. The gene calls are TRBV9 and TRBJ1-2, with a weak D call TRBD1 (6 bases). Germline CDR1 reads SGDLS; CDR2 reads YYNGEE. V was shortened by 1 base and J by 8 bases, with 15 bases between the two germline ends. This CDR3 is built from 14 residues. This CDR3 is CASSVKTGRDGYTF. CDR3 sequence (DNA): TGTGCCAGCAGCGTAAAAACAGGGAGGGACGGCTACACCTTC.

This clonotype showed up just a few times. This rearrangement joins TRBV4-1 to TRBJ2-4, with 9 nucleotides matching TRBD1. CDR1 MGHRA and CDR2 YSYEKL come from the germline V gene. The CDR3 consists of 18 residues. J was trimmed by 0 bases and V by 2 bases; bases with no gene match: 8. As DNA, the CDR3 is TGCGCCAGCAGCCAACCGGGACAGGGAGTCTTAGCCAAAAACATTCAGTACTTC. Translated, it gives CASSQPGQGVLAKNIQYF.

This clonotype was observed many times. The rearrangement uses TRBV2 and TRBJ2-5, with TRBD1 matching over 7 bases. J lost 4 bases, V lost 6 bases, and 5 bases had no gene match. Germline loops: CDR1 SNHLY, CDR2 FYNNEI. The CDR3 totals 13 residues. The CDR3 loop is CASRGQLGETQYF. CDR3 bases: TGTGCCAGCAGGGGACAGCTTGGAGAGACCCAGTACTTC.

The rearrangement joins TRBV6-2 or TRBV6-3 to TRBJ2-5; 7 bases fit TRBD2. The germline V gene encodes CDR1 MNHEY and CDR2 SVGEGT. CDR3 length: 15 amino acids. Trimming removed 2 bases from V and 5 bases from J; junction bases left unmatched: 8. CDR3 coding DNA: TGTGCCAGCAGTTACGTTTGGGGGGGTGGTGAGACCCAGTACTTC. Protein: CASSYVWGGGETQYF.

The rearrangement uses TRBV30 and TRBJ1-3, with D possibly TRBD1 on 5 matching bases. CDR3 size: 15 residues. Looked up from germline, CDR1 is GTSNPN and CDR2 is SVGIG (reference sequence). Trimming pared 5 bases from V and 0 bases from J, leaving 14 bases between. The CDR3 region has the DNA TGTGCCTGGGGGGGACGGTCGTCCTCTGGAAACACCATATATTTT. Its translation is CAWGGRSSSGNTIYF.

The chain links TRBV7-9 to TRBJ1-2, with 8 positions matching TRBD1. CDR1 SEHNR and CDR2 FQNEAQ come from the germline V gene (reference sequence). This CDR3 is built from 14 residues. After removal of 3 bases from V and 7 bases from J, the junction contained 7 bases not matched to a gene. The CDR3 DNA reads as TGTGCCAGCAGCTTTTCGGCAGGGGGCTCTGGCTACACCTTC. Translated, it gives CASSFSAGGSGYTF. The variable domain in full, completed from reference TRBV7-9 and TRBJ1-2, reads DTGVSQNPRHKITKRGQNVTFRCDPISEHNRLYWYRQTLGQGPEFLTYFQNEAQLEKSRLLSDRFSAERPKGSFSTLEIQRTEQGDSAMYLCASSFSAGGSGYTFGSGTRLTVV.

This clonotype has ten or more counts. The CDR3 protein is CASSPTGGAYYGYTF. The DNA for the CDR3 is TGTGCCAGCAGCCCGACAGGGGGGGCTTACTATGGCTACACCTTC. The chain employs TRBV7-2 and TRBJ1-2, with 9 nucleotides matching TRBD1. Germline V CDR1 and CDR2: SGHTA, FQGNSA. V dropped 5 bases and J dropped 3; count of bases not matched to a gene: 7. CDR3 length equals 15 residues. Full variable domain (outside the CDR3, taken from reference TRBV7-2 and TRBJ1-2): GAGVSQSPSNKVTEKGKDVELRCDPISGHTALYWYRQSLGQGLEFLIYFQGNSAPDKSGLPSDRFSAERTGGSVSTLTIQRTQQEDSAVYLCASSPTGGAYYGYTFGSGTRLTVV.

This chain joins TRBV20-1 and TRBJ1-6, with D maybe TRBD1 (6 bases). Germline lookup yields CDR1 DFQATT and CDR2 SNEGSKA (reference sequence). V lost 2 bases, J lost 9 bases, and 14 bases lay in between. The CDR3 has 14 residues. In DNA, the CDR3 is TGCAGTGCTAGAACAGGGATAGAAAGTTCACCCCTCCACTTT. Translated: CSARTGIESSPLHF.

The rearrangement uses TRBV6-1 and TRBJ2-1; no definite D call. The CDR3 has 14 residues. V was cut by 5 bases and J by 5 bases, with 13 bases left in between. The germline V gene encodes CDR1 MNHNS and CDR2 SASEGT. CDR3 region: CASSPRTTDNEQFF. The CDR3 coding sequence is TGTGCCAGCAGTCCCCGGACCACAGACAATGAGCAGTTCTTC.

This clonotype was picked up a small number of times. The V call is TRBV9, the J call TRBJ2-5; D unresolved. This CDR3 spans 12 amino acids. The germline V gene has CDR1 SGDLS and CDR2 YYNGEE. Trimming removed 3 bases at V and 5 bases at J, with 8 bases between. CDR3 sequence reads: CASSASSETQYF. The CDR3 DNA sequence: TGTGCCAGCAGCGCCTCCTCGGAGACCCAGTACTTC.

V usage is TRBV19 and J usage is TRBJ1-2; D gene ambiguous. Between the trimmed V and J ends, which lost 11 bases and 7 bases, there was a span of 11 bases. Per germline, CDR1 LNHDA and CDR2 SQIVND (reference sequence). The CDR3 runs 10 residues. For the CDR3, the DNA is TGTGCCTCTCTCGGCGCTGGCTACACCTTC. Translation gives CASLGAGYTF.

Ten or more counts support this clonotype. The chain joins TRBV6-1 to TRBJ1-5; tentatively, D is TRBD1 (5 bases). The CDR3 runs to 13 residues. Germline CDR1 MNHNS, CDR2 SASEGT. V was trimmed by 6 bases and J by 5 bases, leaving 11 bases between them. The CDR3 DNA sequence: TGTGCCAGCAGGACTGACAGTTATCAGCCCCAGCATTTT. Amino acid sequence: CASRTDSYQPQHF.

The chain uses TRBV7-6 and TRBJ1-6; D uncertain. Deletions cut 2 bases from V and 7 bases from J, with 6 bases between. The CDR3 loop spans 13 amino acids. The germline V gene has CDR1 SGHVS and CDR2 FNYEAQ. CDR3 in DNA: TGTGCCAGCAGCTTAACAGTCAATTCACCCCTCCACTTT. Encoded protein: CASSLTVNSPLHF.

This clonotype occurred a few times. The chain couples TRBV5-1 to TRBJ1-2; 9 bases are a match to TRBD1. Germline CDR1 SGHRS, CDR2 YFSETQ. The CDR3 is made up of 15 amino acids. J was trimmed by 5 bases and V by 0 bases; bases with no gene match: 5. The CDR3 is CASSLVGQGGYGYTF. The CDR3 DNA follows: TGCGCCAGCAGCTTGGTGGGACAGGGAGGATATGGCTACACCTTC.

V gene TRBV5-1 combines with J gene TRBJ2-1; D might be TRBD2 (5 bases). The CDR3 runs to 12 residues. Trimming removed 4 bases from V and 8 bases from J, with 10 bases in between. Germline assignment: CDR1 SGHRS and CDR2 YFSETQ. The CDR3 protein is CASSGSWDEQFF. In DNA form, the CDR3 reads TGCGCCAGCAGCGGGAGTTGGGATGAGCAGTTCTTC.

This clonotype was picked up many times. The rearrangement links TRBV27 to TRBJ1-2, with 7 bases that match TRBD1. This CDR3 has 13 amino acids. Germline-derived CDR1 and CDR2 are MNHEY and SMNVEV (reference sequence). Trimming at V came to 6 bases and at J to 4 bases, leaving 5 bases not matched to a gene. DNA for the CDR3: TGTGCCAGCAGCTTAGGGACAGCCTATGGCTACACCTTC. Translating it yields CASSLGTAYGYTF.

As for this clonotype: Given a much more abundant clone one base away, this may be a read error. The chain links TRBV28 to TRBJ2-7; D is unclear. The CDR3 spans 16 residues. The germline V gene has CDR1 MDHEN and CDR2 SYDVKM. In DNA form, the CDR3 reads TGTGCCAGCAGTTCCCGGGCAGGTGGCGTTAAAGACGAGCATTACTTC. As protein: CASSSRAGGVKDEHYF.

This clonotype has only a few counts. CDR3 in amino acids: CASSHRTGGYDEQYF. CDR3 nucleotides: TGTGCCAGCAGCCACCGGACAGGGGGCTATGACGAGCAGTACTTC. The chain uses TRBV3-1 and TRBJ2-7, with 11 bases fitting TRBD1. Germline V gene data show CDR1 as LGHDT and CDR2 as YNNKEL (reference sequence). This CDR3 has 15 residues. Unmatched junction bases numbered 6, after V lost 3 bases and J lost 5 bases.